The 25 T cell receptor beta chains below come from one sample, sequenced in a study of CD8+ T cells in alopecia areata. Documented treatment: oral pan-JAK inhibitor, 5-10 mg twice daily. RNA extraction was followed by reverse transcription into cDNA, which acted as the sequencing template. Sequencing used immunoSEQ multiplex PCR; TCRdb keeps in-frame clones, though not all of them. The table has 100,000 to 150,000 clones, roughly 58% seen once. This sample comprised CD8+ T cells sorted from blood, obtained at week 4, from a patient treated with tofacitinib. These receptors were collected from a human donor with alopecia areata.

V and J are TRBV4-3 and TRBJ1-1; D unclear. Germline loops: CDR1 LGHNA, CDR2 YSLEER. The V end lost 0 bases, the J end lost 3 bases, and 11 bases lay between the germline ends. CDR3 length: 15 amino acids. In nucleotides, the CDR3 is TGCGCCAGCAGCCAAGATCGGATCCAAGACACTGAAGCTTTCTTT. Encoded protein: CASSQDRIQDTEAFF.

The chain combines TRBV7-7 with TRBJ2-1, with 9 bases lining up with TRBD2. CDR3 length: 12 residues. Germline assignment: CDR1 SSHAT and CDR2 FNYEAQ (reference sequence). The DNA of the CDR3 is TGTGCTATCGATAGCGGGGGAGGTGAGCAGTTCTTC. It codes for CAIDSGGGEQFF. Combining the CDR3 with reference TRBV7-7 and TRBJ2-1 gives the whole variable domain GAGVSQSPRYKVTKRGQDVTLRCDPISSHATLYWYQQALGQGPEFLTYFNYEAQPDKSGLPSDRFSAERPEGSISTLTIQRTEQRDSAMYRCAIDSGGGEQFFGPGTRLTVL.

This clone turned up a few times. Distinct nucleotide sequences in the sample also encode this CDR3. V and J are TRBV30 and TRBJ1-1; no reliable D call. CDR1 and CDR2 (germline): GTSNPN, SVGIG (reference sequence). Between the trimmed V and J ends, which lost 3 bases and 2 bases, there was a span of 4 bases. The CDR3 is 11 residues long. CDR3 region: CAWSVNTEAFF. For the CDR3, the DNA is TGTGCCTGGAGCGTTAACACTGAAGCTTTCTTT.

This sequence joins TRBV29-1 and TRBJ1-2; possibly TRBD1 for D (6 bases). The CDR3 is 17 residues long. V was cut by 3 bases and J by 6 bases, with 26 bases left in between. In germline, CDR1 is SQVTM, CDR2 ANQGSEA. This CDR3 is CSVDYPRGGALKNGYTF. CDR3 nucleotides: TGCAGCGTTGACTACCCCCGGGGGGGGGCGCTTAAGAATGGCTACACCTTC.

This clone was picked up a small number of times. J is TRBJ1-1 and V is TRBV29-1, with unresolved D. This CDR3 has 15 residues. Germline V gene lookup returns CDR1 SQVTM and CDR2 ANQGSEA. V lost 3 bases, J lost 1 base, and 15 bases lay in between. CDR3 amino acids: CSVERAMGSNTEAFF. CDR3 DNA: TGCAGCGTTGAGAGGGCTATGGGGTCGAACACTGAAGCTTTCTTT.

The V call is TRBV30, the J call TRBJ1-1, with D unclear. CDR3 length: 11 residues. With 5 bases removed from V and 7 bases from J, the gap between germline ends came to 11 bases. The V gene's germline CDR1 is GTSNPN and CDR2 SVGIG (reference sequence). DNA of the CDR3: TGTGCCTGGGCCACGCAGATTGAAGCTTTCTTT. Protein product: CAWATQIEAFF.

This clone has more than one count but fewer than ten. This chain uses TRBV15 with TRBJ1-6; D not resolved. V lost 4 bases to trimming and J lost 7 bases, with 5 bases between them. The CDR3 is 12 amino acids. Germline V gene sequence: CDR1 LNHNV, CDR2 YYDKDF (reference sequence). The CDR3: CATSKENSPLHF. CDR3 nucleotide sequence: TGTGCCACCAGCAAGGAGAATTCACCCCTCCACTTT.

The chain couples TRBV7-8 to TRBJ2-7; weak D call: TRBD2 (5 bases). The CDR3 contains 12 residues. Germline-derived CDR1 and CDR2 are SGHVS and FQNEAQ. V was trimmed by 5 bases and J by 6 bases, leaving 11 bases between them. CDR3 residues: CASSPSSVEQYF. CDR3 nucleotides: TGTGCCAGCAGCCCCAGTAGCGTCGAGCAGTACTTC. The full variable domain, completed using reference TRBV7-8 and TRBJ2-7, is GAGVSQSPRYKVAKRGQDVALRCDPISGHVSLFWYQQALGQGPEFLTYFQNEAQLDKSGLPSDRFFAERPEGSVSTLKIQRTQQEDSAVYLCASSPSSVEQYFGPGTRLTVT.

This clone was seen more than once but under ten times. The rearrangement joins TRBV29-1 to TRBJ2-7, with D tentatively TRBD2 (6 bases). V shed 7 bases and J shed 3 bases, with 10 bases lying between them. The CDR3 is made up of 11 amino acids. The germline V gene encodes CDR1 SQVTM and CDR2 ANQGSEA. The DNA of the CDR3 is TGCAGCGCCGGGAGCTACTACGAGCAGTACTTC. As protein: CSAGSYYEQYF.

This chain uses TRBV13 with TRBJ1-1; TRBD1 matches at 8 bases. The V segment lost 0 bases and the J segment 4 bases; nucleotides outside the gene matches: 4. The CDR3 is 15 amino acids. The germline V gene encodes CDR1 PRHDT and CDR2 FYEKMQ (reference sequence). The CDR3 reads CASSLGRQGSTEAFF. The CDR3 coding sequence is TGTGCCAGCAGCTTAGGTCGACAGGGGAGCACTGAAGCTTTCTTT.

CDR3 loop: CSVETNTDTQYF. The CDR3 DNA reads as TGCAGCGTTGAAACAAACACAGATACGCAGTATTTT. This rearrangement joins TRBV29-1 to TRBJ2-3; D unclear. The ends were cut back, 2 bases at V and 2 bases at J, with 5 bases in the middle. CDR3 length: 12 residues. Germline-derived CDR1 and CDR2 are SQVTM and ANQGSEA.

The V gene is TRBV27, the J gene TRBJ2-7; 7 bases match TRBD1. The CDR3 is made up of 13 amino acids. Germline V gives CDR1 MNHEY, CDR2 SMNVEV (reference sequence). The trim removed 0 bases at V and 6 bases at J, leaving 2 bases unmatched. The CDR3 region has the DNA TGTGCCAGCAGTTTATCGGCAGGGGGCGAGCAGTACTTC. Translating it yields CASSLSAGGEQYF.

CDR3 region: CASSFTTGQSYEQYF. The CDR3 DNA is TGTGCCAGCAGCTTTACAACGGGACAATCCTACGAGCAGTACTTC. The chain uses TRBV7-9 and TRBJ2-7; maybe TRBD1 (6 bases). Germline V CDR1 and CDR2: SEHNR, FQNEAQ (reference sequence). V gave up 3 bases and J gave up 1 base, with 13 bases separating them. The CDR3 covers 15 residues.

The gene calls are TRBV30 and TRBJ1-1; no firm D call. The germline gives CDR1 GTSNPN, CDR2 SVGIG (reference sequence). CDR3 length equals 12 residues. Deletions cut 0 bases from V and 7 bases from J, with 9 bases between. The CDR3 bases are TGTGCCTGGAGTGTAAACAGCTTTGAAGCTTTCTTT. Its protein is CAWSVNSFEAFF.

This chain connects TRBV29-1 to TRBJ1-1; tentatively, D is TRBD1 (6 bases). The CDR3 sequence is 11 residues long. V was trimmed by 6 bases and J by 1 base, leaving 6 bases between them. The germline V gene has CDR1 SQVTM and CDR2 ANQGSEA. The CDR3 region has the DNA TGCAGCGTACAGGGGAACACTGAAGCTTTCTTT. Amino acids: CSVQGNTEAFF.

The chain employs TRBV7-9 and TRBJ2-7; 13 positions agree with TRBD2. V shed 6 bases, J shed 2 bases, and the junction held 4 bases outside the gene matches. CDR3 length: 15 residues. Looked up from germline, CDR1 is SEHNR and CDR2 is FQNEAQ (reference sequence). The CDR3 DNA reads TGTGCCAGCAGGGAAGGGACTAGCGGGGCCTACGAGCAGTACTTC. This codes for CASREGTSGAYEQYF. The full variable domain, with the rest looked up from reference TRBV7-9 and TRBJ2-7, is DTGVSQNPRHKITKRGQNVTFRCDPISEHNRLYWYRQTLGQGPEFLTYFQNEAQLEKSRLLSDRFSAERPKGSFSTLEIQRTEQGDSAMYLCASREGTSGAYEQYFGPGTRLTVT.

The chain is built from TRBV7-9 and TRBJ2-6; 7 positions agree with TRBD1. V was pared by 6 bases and J by 0 bases, with 8 bases of the junction left unmatched. Germline values: CDR1 SEHNR, CDR2 FQNEAQ (reference sequence). The CDR3 runs 17 residues. CDR3 sequence (DNA): TGTGCCAGCAGTTTGGGGACAGCGGTCTCTGGGGCCAACGTCCTGACTTTC. Its protein is CASSLGTAVSGANVLTF.

The sample holds a few counts of this clone. This rearrangement joins TRBV30 to TRBJ2-2; 10 positions match TRBD1. Looked up from germline, CDR1 is GTSNPN and CDR2 is SVGIG (reference sequence). The CDR3 is made up of 14 amino acids. Trimming removed 6 bases from V and 4 bases from J; junction bases left unmatched: 5. The CDR3: CACSRDRGTGELFF. CDR3 nucleotide sequence: TGTGCCTGCTCACGGGACAGGGGCACCGGGGAGCTGTTTTTT.

The chain combines TRBV5-1 with TRBJ2-5; 7 bases agree with TRBD1. Trimming removed 6 bases from V and 5 bases from J; junction bases left unmatched: 10. Germline V gene data show CDR1 as SGHRS and CDR2 as YFSETQ. The CDR3 contains 14 residues. The CDR3 region has the DNA TGCGCCAGCAAGACAGACAGGGAATGGGAGACCCAGTACTTC. Its protein product is CASKTDREWETQYF.

The V gene is TRBV30, the J gene TRBJ1-1, with unresolved D. There are 12 residues in the CDR3. Germline CDR1 and CDR2: GTSNPN and SVGIG (reference sequence). V lost 4 bases, J lost 6 bases, and 12 bases lay in between. In DNA form, the CDR3 reads TGTGCCTGGATACCCTTGGCCGCTGAAGCTTTCTTT. Amino acids: CAWIPLAAEAFF.

The chain employs TRBV5-1 and TRBJ1-1; D remains ambiguous. The CDR3 runs to 14 residues. CDR1 SGHRS and CDR2 YFSETQ come from the germline V gene. V gave up 0 bases and J gave up 0 bases, with 6 bases separating them. The CDR3 spells CASSLDQVNTEAFF. DNA for the CDR3: TGCGCCAGCAGCTTGGACCAGGTGAACACTGAAGCTTTCTTT.

This clone has a handful of counts. The J gene is TRBJ2-7, the V gene TRBV29-1; either TRBD1 or TRBD2 may supply D (5 bases each). Germline V gene sequence: CDR1 SQVTM, CDR2 ANQGSEA. The CDR3 is made up of 11 amino acids. The V and J ends lost 6 bases and 5 bases respectively, with 11 bases between them. CDR3: CSVHRGDEQYF. For the CDR3, the DNA is TGCAGCGTGCACCGAGGGGACGAGCAGTACTTC.

This sequence joins TRBV5-8 and TRBJ1-1, with D maybe TRBD1 (5 bases). Trimming took 3 bases from V and 5 from J, leaving 11 bases between them. Germline V gene sequence: CDR1 SGHTS, CDR2 YDEGEE. The CDR3 consists of 13 residues. The CDR3 region is CASSSTGGTEAFF. CDR3 DNA sequence: TGTGCCAGCAGCTCCACGGGGGGTACTGAAGCTTTCTTT.

J is TRBJ2-1 and V is TRBV29-1; 9 bases fit TRBD1. There are 15 residues in the CDR3. Losses at the gene ends were 6 bases for V and 8 bases for J; bases not matched to a gene: 14. In germline, CDR1 is SQVTM, CDR2 ANQGSEA. CDR3 in amino acids: CSVVPQGAGIHEQFF. The DNA of the CDR3 is TGCAGCGTCGTACCACAGGGGGCCGGGATCCATGAGCAGTTCTTC.

The chain couples TRBV30 to TRBJ2-5; D uncertain. The V gene lost 5 bases and the J gene lost 2 bases, with 9 bases spanning the gap. Germline values: CDR1 GTSNPN, CDR2 SVGIG (reference sequence). This CDR3 contains 12 residues. CDR3 loop: CAWETGQETQYF. The DNA for the CDR3 is TGTGCCTGGGAGACGGGTCAAGAGACCCAGTACTTC.